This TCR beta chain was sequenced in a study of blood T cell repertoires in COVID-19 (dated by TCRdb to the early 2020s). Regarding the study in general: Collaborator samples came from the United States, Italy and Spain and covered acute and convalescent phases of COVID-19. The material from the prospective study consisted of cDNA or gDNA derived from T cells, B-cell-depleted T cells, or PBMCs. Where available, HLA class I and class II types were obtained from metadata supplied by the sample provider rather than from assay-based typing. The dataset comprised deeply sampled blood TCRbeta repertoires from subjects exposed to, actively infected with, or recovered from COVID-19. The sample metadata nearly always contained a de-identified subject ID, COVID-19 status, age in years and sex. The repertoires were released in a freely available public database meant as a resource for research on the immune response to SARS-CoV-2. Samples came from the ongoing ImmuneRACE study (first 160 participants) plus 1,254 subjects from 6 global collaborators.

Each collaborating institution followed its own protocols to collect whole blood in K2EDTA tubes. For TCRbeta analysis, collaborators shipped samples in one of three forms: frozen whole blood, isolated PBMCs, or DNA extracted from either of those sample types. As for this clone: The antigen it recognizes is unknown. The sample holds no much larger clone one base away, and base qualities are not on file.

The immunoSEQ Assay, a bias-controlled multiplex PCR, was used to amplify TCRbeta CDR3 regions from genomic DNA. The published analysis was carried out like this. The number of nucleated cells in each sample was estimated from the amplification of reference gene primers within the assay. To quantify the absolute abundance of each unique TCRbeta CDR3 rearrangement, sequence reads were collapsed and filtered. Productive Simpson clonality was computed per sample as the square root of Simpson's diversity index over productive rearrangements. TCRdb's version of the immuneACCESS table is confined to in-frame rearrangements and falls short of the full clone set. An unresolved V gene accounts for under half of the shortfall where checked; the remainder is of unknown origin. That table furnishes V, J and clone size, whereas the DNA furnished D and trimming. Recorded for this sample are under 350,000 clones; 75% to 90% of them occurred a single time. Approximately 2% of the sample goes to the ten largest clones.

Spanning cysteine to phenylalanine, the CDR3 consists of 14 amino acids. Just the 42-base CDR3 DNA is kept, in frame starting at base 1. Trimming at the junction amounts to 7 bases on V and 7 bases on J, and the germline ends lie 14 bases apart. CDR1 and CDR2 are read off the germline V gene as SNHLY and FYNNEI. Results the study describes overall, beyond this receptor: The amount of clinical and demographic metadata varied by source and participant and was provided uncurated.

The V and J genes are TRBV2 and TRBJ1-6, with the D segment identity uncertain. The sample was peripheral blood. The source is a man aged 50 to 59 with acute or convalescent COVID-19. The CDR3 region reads CASTGTVPNSPLHF. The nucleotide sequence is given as TGTGCCAGCACGGGAACAGTCCCGAATTCACCCCTCCACTTT.